Below, one T cell receptor (beta chain) is given with its context. Its target is not known. Looked up from germline, CDR1 is DFQATT and CDR2 is SNEGSKA (reference sequence). This CDR3 spans 13 amino acids. V lost 6 bases and J 3 bases, leaving 14 bases between the germline ends. A second PCR, run for about 7 to 11 cycles, used a sample-barcoded 5' primer plus a J-beta primer mix. The template-switch adaptor was a 5' adaptor with 12 random nucleotides. It tagged each cDNA molecule. Via MiXCR, TCRdb re-called the 5' RACE reads, giving one row per CDR3 protein. The sample has about 1,400,000 distinct CDR3 sequences, approximately 59% seen once. The sample belongs to a study of blood T cells in healthy people across ages. Study-wide results and limits: Because donor CMV status was unknown, expanded clonotype changes were possibly confounded.

The sequencing sample was made of blood. The TCR comes from a man aged 18 to 30 in good health. The rearrangement uses TRBV20-1 and TRBJ1-1, with D uncertain. In DNA form, the CDR3 reads TGCAGTGCCGGGAAAGGGCGGGACACTGAAGCTTTCTTT. Its protein is CSAGKGRDTEAFF.